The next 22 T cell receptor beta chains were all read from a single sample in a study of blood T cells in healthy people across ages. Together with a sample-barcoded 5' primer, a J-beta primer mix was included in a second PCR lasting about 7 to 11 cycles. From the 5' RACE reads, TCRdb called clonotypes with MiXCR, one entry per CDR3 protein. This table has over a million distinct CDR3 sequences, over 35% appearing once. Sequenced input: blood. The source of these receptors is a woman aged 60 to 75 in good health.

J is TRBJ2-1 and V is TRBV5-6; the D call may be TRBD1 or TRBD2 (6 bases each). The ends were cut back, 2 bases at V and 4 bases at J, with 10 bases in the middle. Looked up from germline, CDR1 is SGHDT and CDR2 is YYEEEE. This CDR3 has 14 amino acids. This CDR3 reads CASSFQGRYNEQFF. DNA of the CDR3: TGTGCCAGCAGCTTCCAGGGGAGGTACAATGAGCAGTTCTTC.

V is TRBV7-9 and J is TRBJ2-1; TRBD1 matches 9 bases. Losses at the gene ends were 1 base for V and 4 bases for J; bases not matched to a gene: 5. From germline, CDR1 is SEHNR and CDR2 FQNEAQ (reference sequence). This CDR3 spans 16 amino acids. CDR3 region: CASSLVLGTGYNEQFF. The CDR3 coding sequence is TGTGCCAGCAGCTTAGTATTGGGGACAGGGTACAATGAGCAGTTCTTC.

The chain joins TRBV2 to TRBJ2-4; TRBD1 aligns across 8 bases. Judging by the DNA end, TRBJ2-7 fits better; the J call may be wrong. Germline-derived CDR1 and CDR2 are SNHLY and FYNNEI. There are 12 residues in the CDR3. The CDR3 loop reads CASIQGAHEQYF. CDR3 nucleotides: TGTGCCAGCATCCAGGGGGCCCACGAGCAGTACTTC.

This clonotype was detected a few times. The CDR3 DNA reads TGTGCCATCAGTGAGAAAAGCTACCAAACAGGTACCCAAGAGACCCAGTACTTC. It codes for CAISEKSYQTGTQETQYF. The gene calls are TRBV10-3 and TRBJ2-5, with a possible D match to TRBD1 (5 bases). The CDR3 spans 18 residues. CDR1 is ENHRY, CDR2 SYGVKD, per germline. V dropped 2 bases and J dropped 1 base, with 20 bases sitting between them.

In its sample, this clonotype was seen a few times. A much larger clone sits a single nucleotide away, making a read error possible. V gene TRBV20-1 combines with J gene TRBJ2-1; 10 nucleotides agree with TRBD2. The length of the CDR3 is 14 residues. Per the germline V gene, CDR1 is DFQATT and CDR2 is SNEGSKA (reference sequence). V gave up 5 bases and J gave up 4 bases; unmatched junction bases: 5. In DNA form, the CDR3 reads TGCAGTGCTCCAGCGGGGGGGATGTACAATGAGCAGTTCTTC. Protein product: CSAPAGGMYNEQFF.

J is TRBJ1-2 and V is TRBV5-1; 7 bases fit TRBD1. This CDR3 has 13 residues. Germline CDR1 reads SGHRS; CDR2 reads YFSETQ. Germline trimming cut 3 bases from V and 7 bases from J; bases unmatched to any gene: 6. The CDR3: CASSSGGQFGYTF. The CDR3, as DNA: TGCGCCAGCAGCTCTGGGGGACAGTTTGGCTACACCTTC.

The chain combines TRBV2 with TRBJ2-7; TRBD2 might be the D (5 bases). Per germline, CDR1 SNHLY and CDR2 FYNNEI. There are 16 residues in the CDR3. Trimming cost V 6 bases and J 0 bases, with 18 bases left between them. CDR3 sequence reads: CASSRTSLKTSYEQYF. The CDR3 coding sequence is TGTGCCAGCAGCCGCACTAGTCTTAAAACCTCCTACGAGCAGTACTTC.

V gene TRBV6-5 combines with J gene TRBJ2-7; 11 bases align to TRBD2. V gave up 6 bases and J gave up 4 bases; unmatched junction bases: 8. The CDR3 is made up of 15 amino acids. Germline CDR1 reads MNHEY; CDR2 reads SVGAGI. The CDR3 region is CASRHLAGGSYEQYF. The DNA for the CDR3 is TGTGCCAGCAGACACCTAGCGGGAGGCTCGTACGAGCAGTACTTC.

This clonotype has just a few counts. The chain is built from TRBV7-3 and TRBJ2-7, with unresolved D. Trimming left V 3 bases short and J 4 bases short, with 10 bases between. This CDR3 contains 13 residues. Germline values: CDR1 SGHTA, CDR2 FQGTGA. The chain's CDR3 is CASSFGLGYEQYF. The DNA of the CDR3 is TGTGCCAGCAGCTTCGGGTTGGGTTACGAGCAGTACTTC.

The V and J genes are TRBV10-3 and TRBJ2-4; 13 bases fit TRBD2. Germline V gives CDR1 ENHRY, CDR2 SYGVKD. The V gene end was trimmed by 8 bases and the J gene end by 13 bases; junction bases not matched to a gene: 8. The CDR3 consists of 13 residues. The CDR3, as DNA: TGTGCCATCGCCACTAGCGGGAGGGAAGAGCAGTACTTC. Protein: CAIATSGREEQYF.

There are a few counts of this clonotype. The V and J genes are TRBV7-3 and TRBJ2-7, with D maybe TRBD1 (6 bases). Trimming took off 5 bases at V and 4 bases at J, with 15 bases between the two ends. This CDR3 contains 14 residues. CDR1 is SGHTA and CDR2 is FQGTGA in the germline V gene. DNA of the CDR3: TGTGCCAGCAGCCCTCAAAAGGGGGAGTACGAGCAGTACTTC. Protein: CASSPQKGEYEQYF. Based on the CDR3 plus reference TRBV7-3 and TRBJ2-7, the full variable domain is GAGVSQTPSNKVTEKGKYVELRCDPISGHTALYWYRQSLGQGPEFLIYFQGTGAADDSGLPNDRFFAVRPEGSVSTLKIQRTERGDSAVYLCASSPQKGEYEQYFGPGTRLTVT.

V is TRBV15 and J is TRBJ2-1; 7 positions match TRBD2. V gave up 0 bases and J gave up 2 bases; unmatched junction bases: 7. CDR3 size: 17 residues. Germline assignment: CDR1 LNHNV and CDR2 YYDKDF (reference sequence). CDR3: CATSRDLASGTYNEQFF. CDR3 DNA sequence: TGTGCCACCAGCAGAGACCTAGCTAGCGGAACCTACAATGAGCAGTTCTTC.

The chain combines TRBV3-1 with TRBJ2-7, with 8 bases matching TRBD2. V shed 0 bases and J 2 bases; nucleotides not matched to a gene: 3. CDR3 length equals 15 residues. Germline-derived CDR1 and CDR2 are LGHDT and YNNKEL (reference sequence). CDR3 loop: CASSQELAVTYEQYF. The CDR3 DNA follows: TGTGCCAGCAGCCAAGAACTAGCGGTCACCTACGAGCAGTACTTC.

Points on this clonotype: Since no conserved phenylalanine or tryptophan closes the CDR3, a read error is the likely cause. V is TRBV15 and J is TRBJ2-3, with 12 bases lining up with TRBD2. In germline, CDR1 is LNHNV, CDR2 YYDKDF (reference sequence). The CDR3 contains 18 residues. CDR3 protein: CATSRDLRTSGISDAQYI. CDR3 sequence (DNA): TGTGCCACCAGCAGAGATCTTCGGACTAGCGGGATTTCAGATGCGCAGTATATT.

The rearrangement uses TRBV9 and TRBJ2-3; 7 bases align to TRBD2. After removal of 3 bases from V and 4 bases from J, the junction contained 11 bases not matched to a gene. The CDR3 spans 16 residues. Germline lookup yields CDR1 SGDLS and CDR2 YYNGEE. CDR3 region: CASSDGRAGVADTQYF. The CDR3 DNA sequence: TGTGCCAGCAGCGACGGACGTGCGGGAGTGGCAGATACGCAGTATTTT. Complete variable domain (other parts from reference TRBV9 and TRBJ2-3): DSGVTQTPKHLITATGQRVTLRCSPRSGDLSVYWYQQSLDQGLQFLIQYYNGEERAKGNILERFSAQQFPDLHSELNLSSLELGDSALYFCASSDGRAGVADTQYFGPGTRLTVL.

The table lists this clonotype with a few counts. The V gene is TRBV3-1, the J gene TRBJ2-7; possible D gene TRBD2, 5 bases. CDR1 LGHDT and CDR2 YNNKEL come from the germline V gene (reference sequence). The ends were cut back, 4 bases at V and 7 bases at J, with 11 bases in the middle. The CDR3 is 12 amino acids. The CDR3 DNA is TGTGCCAGCAGCCGCGTCGGGAAAGAGCAGTACTTC. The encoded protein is CASSRVGKEQYF.

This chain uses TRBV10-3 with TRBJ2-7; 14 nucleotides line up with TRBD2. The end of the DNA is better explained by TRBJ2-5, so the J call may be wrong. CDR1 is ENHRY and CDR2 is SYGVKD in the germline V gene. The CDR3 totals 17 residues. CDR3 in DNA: TGTGCCATCAGTGAGTTTAGGACTAGCGGGAGGAAAGAGACCCAGTACTTC. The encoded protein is CAISEFRTSGRKETQYF.

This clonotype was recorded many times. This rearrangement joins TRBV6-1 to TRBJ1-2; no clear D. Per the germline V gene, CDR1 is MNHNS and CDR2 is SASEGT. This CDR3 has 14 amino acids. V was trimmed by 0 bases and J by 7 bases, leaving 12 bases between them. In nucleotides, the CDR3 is TGTGCCAGCAGTGAAGCTGGCCGGACCACTGGCTACACCTTC. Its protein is CASSEAGRTTGYTF.

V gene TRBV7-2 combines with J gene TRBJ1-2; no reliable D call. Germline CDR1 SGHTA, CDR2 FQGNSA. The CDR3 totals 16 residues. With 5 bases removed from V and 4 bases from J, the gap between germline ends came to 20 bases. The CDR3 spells CASSPAPIGVGYGYTF. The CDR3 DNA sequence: TGTGCCAGCAGCCCCGCCCCCATCGGGGTTGGCTATGGCTACACCTTC.

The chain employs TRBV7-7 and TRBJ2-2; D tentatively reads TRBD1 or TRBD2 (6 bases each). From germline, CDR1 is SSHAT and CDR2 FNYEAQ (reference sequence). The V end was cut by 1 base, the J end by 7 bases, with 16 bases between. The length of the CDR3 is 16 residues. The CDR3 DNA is TGTGCCAGCAGCTTAGACGGGGGCGCGAAGTTCGGGGAGCTGTTTTTT. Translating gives CASSLDGGAKFGELFF.

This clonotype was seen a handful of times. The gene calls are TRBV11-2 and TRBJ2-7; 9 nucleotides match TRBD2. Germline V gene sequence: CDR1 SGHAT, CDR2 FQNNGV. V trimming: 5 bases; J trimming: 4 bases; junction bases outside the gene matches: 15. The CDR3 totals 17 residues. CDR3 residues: CASSPSAGWTSAYEQYF. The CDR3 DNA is TGTGCCAGCAGCCCGAGTGCAGGCTGGACTAGCGCTTACGAGCAGTACTTC.

Here the CDR3 reads CASSPSREGTQYF. The CDR3, as DNA: TGTGCCAGCAGCCCCTCGCGGGAAGGTACGCAGTATTTT. This sequence joins TRBV9 and TRBJ2-3; D is perhaps TRBD2 (6 bases). The germline gives CDR1 SGDLS, CDR2 YYNGEE. This CDR3 contains 13 residues. Trimming cost V 4 bases and J 8 bases, with 14 bases left between them.